Listed below are T cell receptor beta chains from one sample, sequenced in a study of blood T cell repertoires in COVID-19. The protocol was immunoSEQ multiplex PCR, while the TCRdb copy is restricted to in-frame clones and leaves out a portion. The sample has 280,000 or so clones; about 80% are singletons. The source material was peripheral blood. These receptors were obtained from a woman aged 45-65 years who had recovered from COVID-19. CDR3s include the opening cysteine and the closing phenylalanine or tryptophan. The order of the fields is V gene, J gene, CDR3 length, CDR3 protein.

v_call: TRBV9
j_call: TRBJ2-7
cdr3_length: 15
cdr3_aa: CASSVEGAPAYEQYF

v_call: TRBV29-1
j_call: TRBJ1-2
cdr3_length: 12
cdr3_aa: CSVDHRVYGYTF

v_call: TRBV4-3
j_call: TRBJ2-5
cdr3_length: 15
cdr3_aa: CASSQEGGGRETQYF

v_call: TRBV3-1/TRBV3-2
j_call: TRBJ2-1
cdr3_length: 16
cdr3_aa: CASSRASGSSYNEQFF

v_call: TRBV3-1/TRBV3-2
j_call: TRBJ2-2
cdr3_length: 20
cdr3_aa: CASSRLLGDRQGTNTGELFF

v_call: TRBV7-2
j_call: TRBJ2-2
cdr3_length: 15
cdr3_aa: CASSFRTGLAGELFF

v_call: TRBV18
j_call: TRBJ2-3
cdr3_length: 14
cdr3_aa: CASSLLETADTQYF

v_call: TRBV4-2
j_call: TRBJ2-3
cdr3_length: 16
cdr3_aa: CASSQDLAGGTDTQYF

v_call: TRBV27
j_call: TRBJ1-4
cdr3_length: 16
cdr3_aa: CASSAPGQGRNEKLFF

v_call: TRBV28
j_call: TRBJ1-2
cdr3_length: 14
cdr3_aa: CASRPSDRGLGYTF

v_call: TRBV6-2/TRBV6-3
j_call: TRBJ2-1
cdr3_length: 15
cdr3_aa: CASSNRPRRRNEQFF

v_call: TRBV24-1
j_call: TRBJ1-5
cdr3_length: 12
cdr3_aa: CATSEQNQPQHF

v_call: TRBV19
j_call: TRBJ1-5
cdr3_length: 12
cdr3_aa: CASSLSNQPQHF

v_call: TRBV12-5
j_call: TRBJ2-1
cdr3_length: 13
cdr3_aa: CAAARVDYNEQFF

v_call: TRBV2
j_call: TRBJ1-6
cdr3_length: 13
cdr3_aa: CASSEDTVGPLHF

v_call: TRBV27
j_call: TRBJ1-5
cdr3_length: 15
cdr3_aa: CASSSYRGFGQPQHF

v_call: TRBV7-2
j_call: TRBJ2-7
cdr3_length: 14
cdr3_aa: CASSLGLAEYEQYF

v_call: TRBV27
j_call: TRBJ2-7
cdr3_length: 17
cdr3_aa: CASSLLTGSSGPYEQYF

v_call: TRBV28
j_call: TRBJ1-2
cdr3_length: 15
cdr3_aa: CASSLRGQGRNGYTF

v_call: TRBV5-1
j_call: TRBJ2-7
cdr3_length: 16
cdr3_aa: CASSTGTSGSRYEQYF

v_call: TRBV6-2/TRBV6-3
j_call: TRBJ1-5
cdr3_length: 15
cdr3_aa: CASSYWGFRVQPQHF

v_call: TRBV5-8
j_call: TRBJ1-2
cdr3_length: 13
cdr3_aa: CASSPDRNYGYTF

v_call: TRBV7-8
j_call: TRBJ2-5
cdr3_length: 16
cdr3_aa: CASSLAPSGAPGTQYF

v_call: TRBV5-6
j_call: TRBJ2-1
cdr3_length: 13
cdr3_aa: CASSWDRGDEQFF

v_call: TRBV19
j_call: TRBJ2-5
cdr3_length: 16
cdr3_aa: CASSPTPTGGQETQYF

v_call: TRBV7-9
j_call: TRBJ2-3
cdr3_length: 18
cdr3_aa: CASSSWTGSSGSTDTQYF

v_call: TRBV30
j_call: TRBJ1-6
cdr3_length: 14
cdr3_aa: CAWSVAGGSSPLHF

v_call: TRBV6-5
j_call: TRBJ2-7
cdr3_length: 15
cdr3_aa: CASSYGAGGTYEQYF

v_call: TRBV30
j_call: TRBJ1-1
cdr3_length: 14
cdr3_aa: CAWSVLGGSTEAFF

v_call: TRBV3-1/TRBV3-2
j_call: TRBJ2-7
cdr3_length: 15
cdr3_aa: CASSRKLAGDYEQYF

v_call: TRBV4-3
j_call: TRBJ2-1
cdr3_length: 15
cdr3_aa: CASSQRAGGLNEQFF

v_call: TRBV12-3/TRBV12-4
j_call: TRBJ1-4
cdr3_length: 13
cdr3_aa: CASRMGQTEKLFF

v_call: TRBV14
j_call: TRBJ2-1
cdr3_length: 13
cdr3_aa: CASTTSGFNEQFF

v_call: TRBV6-2/TRBV6-3
j_call: TRBJ2-1
cdr3_length: 16
cdr3_aa: CASSYLGTVPFNEQFF